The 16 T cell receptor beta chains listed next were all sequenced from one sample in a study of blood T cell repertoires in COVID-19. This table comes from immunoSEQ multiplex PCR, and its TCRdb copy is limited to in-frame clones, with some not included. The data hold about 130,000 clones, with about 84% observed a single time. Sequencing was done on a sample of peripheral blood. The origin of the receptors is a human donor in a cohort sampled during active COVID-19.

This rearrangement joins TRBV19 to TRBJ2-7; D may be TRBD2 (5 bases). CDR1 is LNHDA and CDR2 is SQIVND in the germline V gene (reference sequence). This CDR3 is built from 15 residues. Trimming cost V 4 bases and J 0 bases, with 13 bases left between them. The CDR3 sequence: CASSRDPGGSYEQYF. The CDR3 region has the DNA TGTGCCAGTAGTAGAGACCCAGGAGGCTCCTACGAGCAGTACTTC.

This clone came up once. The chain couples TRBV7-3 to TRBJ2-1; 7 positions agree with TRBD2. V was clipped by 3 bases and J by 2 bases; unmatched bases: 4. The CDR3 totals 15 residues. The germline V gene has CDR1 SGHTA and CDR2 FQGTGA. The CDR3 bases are TGTGCCAGCAGCTTGGGCGGGAGAGCCTACAATGAGCAGTTCTTC. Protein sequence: CASSLGGRAYNEQFF. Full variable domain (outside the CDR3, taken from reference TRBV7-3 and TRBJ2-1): GAGVSQTPSNKVTEKGKYVELRCDPISGHTALYWYRQSLGQGPEFLIYFQGTGAADDSGLPNDRFFAVRPEGSVSTLKIQRTERGDSAVYLCASSLGGRAYNEQFFGPGTRLTVL.

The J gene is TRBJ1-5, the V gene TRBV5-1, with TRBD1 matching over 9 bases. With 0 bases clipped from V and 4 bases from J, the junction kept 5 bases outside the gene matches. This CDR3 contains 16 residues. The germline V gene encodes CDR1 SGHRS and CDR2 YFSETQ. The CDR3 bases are TGCGCCAGCAGCTTGGGGACAGGGGATGGAAATCAGCCCCAGCATTTT. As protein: CASSLGTGDGNQPQHF.

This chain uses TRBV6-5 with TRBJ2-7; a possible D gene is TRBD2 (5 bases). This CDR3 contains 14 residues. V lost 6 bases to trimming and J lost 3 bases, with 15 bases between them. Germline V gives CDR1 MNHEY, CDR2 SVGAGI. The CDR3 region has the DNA TGTGCCAGCAGCGCTACTAGGCTCCTCTACGAGCAGTACTTC. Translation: CASSATRLLYEQYF.

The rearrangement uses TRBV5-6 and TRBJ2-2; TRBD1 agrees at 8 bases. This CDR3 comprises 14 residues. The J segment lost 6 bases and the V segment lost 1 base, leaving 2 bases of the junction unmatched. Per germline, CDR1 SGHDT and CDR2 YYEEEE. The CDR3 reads CASSLQGAPGELFF. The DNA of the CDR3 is TGTGCCAGCAGCTTGCAGGGGGCGCCCGGGGAGCTGTTTTTT.

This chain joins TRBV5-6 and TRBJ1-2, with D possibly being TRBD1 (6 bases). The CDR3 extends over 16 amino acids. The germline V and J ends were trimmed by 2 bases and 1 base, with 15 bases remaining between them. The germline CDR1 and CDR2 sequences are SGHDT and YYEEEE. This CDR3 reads CASSLGPQGLNYGYTF. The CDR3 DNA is TGTGCCAGCAGCTTAGGTCCCCAGGGGCTTAACTATGGCTACACCTTC.

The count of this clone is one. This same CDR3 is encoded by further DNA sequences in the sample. The CDR3 DNA reads as TGTGCCTGGAGTGTCCTCCGGGAAAAACTGTTTTTT. Amino acids: CAWSVLREKLFF. V usage is TRBV30 and J usage is TRBJ1-4; D gene uncertain. This CDR3 is 12 amino acids long. V was shortened by 0 bases and J by 8 bases, with 7 bases between the two germline ends. Germline V gene sequence: CDR1 GTSNPN, CDR2 SVGIG (reference sequence).

The DNA for the CDR3 is TGTGCCAGCAGCTTCCGGGACAGGCACCCAGCTTTCTTT. This codes for CASSFRDRHPAFF. The chain employs TRBV6-6 and TRBJ1-1; 8 nucleotides line up with TRBD1. CDR1 is MNHNY and CDR2 is SVGAGI in the germline V gene (reference sequence). V trimming: 6 bases; J trimming: 10 bases; junction bases outside the gene matches: 10. The CDR3 length is 13 residues.

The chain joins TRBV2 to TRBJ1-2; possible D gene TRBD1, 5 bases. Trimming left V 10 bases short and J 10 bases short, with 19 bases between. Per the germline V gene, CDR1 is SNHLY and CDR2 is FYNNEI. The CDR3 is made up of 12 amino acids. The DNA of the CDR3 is TGTGCCACCCCAGGGAATGCCTTTGACTACACCTTC. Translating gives CATPGNAFDYTF.

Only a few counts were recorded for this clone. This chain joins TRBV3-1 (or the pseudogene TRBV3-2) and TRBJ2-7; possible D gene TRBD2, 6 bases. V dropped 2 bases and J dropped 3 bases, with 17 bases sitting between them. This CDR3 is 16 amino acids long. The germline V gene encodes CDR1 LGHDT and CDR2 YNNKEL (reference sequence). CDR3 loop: CASSQTFLGGNYEQYF. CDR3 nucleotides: TGTGCCAGCAGCCAAACGTTTCTAGGCGGGAACTACGAGCAGTACTTC.

CDR3 nucleotide sequence: TGTGCCAGCAGGGGGACAGGGAAGGGCTACGAGCAGTACTTC. As protein: CASRGTGKGYEQYF. This sequence joins TRBV6-6 and TRBJ2-7; the match to TRBD1 covers 9 bases. This CDR3 has 14 residues. The junction had 6 bases not matched to a gene; V was cut back by 6 bases and J by 3 bases. Germline-derived CDR1 and CDR2 are MNHNY and SVGAGI (reference sequence).

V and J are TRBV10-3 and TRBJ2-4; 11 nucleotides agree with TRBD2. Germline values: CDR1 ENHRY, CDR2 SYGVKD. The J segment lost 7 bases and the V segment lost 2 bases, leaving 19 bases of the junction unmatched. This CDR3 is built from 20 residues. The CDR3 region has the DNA TGTGCCATCAGTGAGACTGCCGGGACTAGCGGTTCGAGGGGCGTGAACATTCAGTACTTC. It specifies CAISETAGTSGSRGVNIQYF.

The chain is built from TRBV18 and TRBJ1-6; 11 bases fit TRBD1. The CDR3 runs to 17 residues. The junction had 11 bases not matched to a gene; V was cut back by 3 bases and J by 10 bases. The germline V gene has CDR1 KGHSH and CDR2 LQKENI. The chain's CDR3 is CASSPVVPGQGGSPLHF. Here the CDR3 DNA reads TGTGCCAGCTCACCCGTGGTACCGGGACAGGGGGGATCACCCCTCCACTTT.

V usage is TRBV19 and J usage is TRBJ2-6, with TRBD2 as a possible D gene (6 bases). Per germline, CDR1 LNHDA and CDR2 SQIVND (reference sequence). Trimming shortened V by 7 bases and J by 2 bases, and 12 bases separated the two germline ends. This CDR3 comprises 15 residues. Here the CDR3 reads CASTTGGAGANVLTF. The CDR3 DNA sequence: TGTGCCAGTACTACCGGGGGTGCTGGGGCCAACGTCCTGACTTTC. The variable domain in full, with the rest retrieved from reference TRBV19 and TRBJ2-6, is DGGITQSPKYLFRKEGQNVTLSCEQNLNHDAMYWYRQDPGQGLRLIYYSQIVNDFQKGDIAEGYSVSREKKESFPLTVTSAQKNPTAFYLCASTTGGAGANVLTFGAGSRLTVL.

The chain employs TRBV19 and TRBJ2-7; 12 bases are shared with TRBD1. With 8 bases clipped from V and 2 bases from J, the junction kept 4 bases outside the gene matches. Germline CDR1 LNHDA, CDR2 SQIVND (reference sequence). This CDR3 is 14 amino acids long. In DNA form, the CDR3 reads TGTGCCAGTTCCGGGACAGGGGGCACCTACGAGCAGTACTTC. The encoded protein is CASSGTGGTYEQYF.

The CDR3 here is CASSYRPGMKGYTF. In DNA, the CDR3 is TGTGCCAGCAGTTACCGGCCCGGGATGAAGGGCTACACCTTC. J is TRBJ1-2 and V is TRBV6-6; D not resolved. Germline CDR1 is MNHNY and CDR2 is SVGAGI (reference sequence). Trimming stripped 2 bases from V and 8 bases from J, with 15 bases between. There are 14 residues in the CDR3.